The 30 T cell receptor beta chains in this list originate from one sample, sequenced in a study of metastatic and nonmetastatic thyroid tumors. Ahead of thyroid surgery, no patient had received treatment of any kind. TCRdb reassembled clones from the PCR reads with MiXCR. This sample has fewer than 20,000 clones; about a third occur once, and the top ten carry approximately 11%. Sequencing used tumor tissue. These receptors originate from a male donor with papillary thyroid cancer or a benign thyroid nodule (not recorded which). Some clones in this sample may be carry-over from other donors' samples.

Comment on this clone: An end of the junction differs from the germline gene, which may be a read error. The V and J genes are TRBV28 and TRBJ2-7, with 14 nucleotides matching TRBD2. The CDR3 length is 15 residues. The germline V gene has CDR1 MDHEN and CDR2 SYDVKM. The CDR3 reads CTSRCGTSGSYELYF. DNA for the CDR3: TGTACCAGCAGGTGCGGGACTAGCGGGAGCTACGAGCTGTACTTC.

This clone was observed at least ten times. It may be a read error: a sequence one base away is much more abundant. The missing conserved phenylalanine or tryptophan at the end of this CDR3 makes a read error likely. V gene TRBV20-1 combines with J gene TRBJ2-1, with TRBD2 matching 7 bases. The junction had 0 bases not matched to a gene; V was cut back by 2 bases and J by 5 bases. Germline CDR1 and CDR2: DFQATT and SNEGSKA (reference sequence). This CDR3 spans 12 amino acids. The CDR3 coding sequence is TGCAGTGCTAGACTAGCGGACAATGAGCAGTTCCTC. Protein: CSARLADNEQFL.

J is TRBJ1-5 and V is TRBV6-6; D ambiguous. V was shortened by 0 bases and J by 15 bases, with 12 bases between the two germline ends. The CDR3 sequence is 12 residues long. The germline V gene encodes CDR1 MNHNY and CDR2 SVGAGI (reference sequence). CDR3 loop: CASSYSIQPRHF. The CDR3, as DNA: TGTGCCAGCAGTTACTCAATTCAGCCACGGCATTTT.

A few counts support this clone. One end of the junction varies from germline; a read error may be responsible. The chain has TRBV6-2 or TRBV6-3 and TRBJ2-5; 8 bases align to TRBD1. CDR3 length: 16 residues. The germline CDR1 and CDR2 sequences are MNHEY and SVGEGT. The CDR3 nucleotides are TGTGCCAGCAGGGACCCGGGGCAGGGGGCGCAGGGGACCAAGTACTTC. Translation gives CASRDPGQGAQGTKYF.

The chain recombines TRBV5-1 with TRBJ2-2, with D unclear. The CDR3 totals 14 residues. Germline CDR1 reads SGHRS; CDR2 reads YFSETQ. V was shortened by 4 bases and J by 3 bases, with 10 bases between the two germline ends. The CDR3 DNA follows: TGCGCCAGCAGCCAGTCCCGCGACACCGGGGAGCTGTTTTTT. It translates to CASSQSRDTGELFF.

This clone was seen repeatedly, ten times or more. CDR3 residues: CAWRGGRATDTQYF. CDR3 DNA: TGTGCCTGGAGGGGCGGGAGGGCCACAGATACGCAGTATTTT. This chain uses TRBV30 with TRBJ2-3, with 9 bases identical to TRBD2. V lost 3 bases, J lost 2 bases, and 3 bases stayed unmatched. Germline values: CDR1 GTSNPN, CDR2 SVGIG (reference sequence). There are 14 residues in the CDR3.

In this sample, this clone is medium-sized. The rearrangement uses TRBV30 and TRBJ2-1; D call uncertain. The CDR3 has 12 amino acids. Germline V gene data show CDR1 as GTSNPN and CDR2 as SVGIG (reference sequence). Trimming removed 3 bases from V and 4 bases from J, with 7 bases in between. Here the CDR3 reads CAWSQDYNEQFF. CDR3 nucleotide sequence: TGTGCCTGGAGCCAAGATTACAATGAGCAGTTCTTC.

The chain combines TRBV20-1 with TRBJ2-7, with D unclear. Germline values: CDR1 DFQATT, CDR2 SNEGSKA (reference sequence). The CDR3 contains 13 residues. V was pared by 6 bases and J by 2 bases, with 14 bases between. Here the CDR3 DNA reads TGCAGTGCCTCGACTTACCAAACCTACGAGCAGTACTTC. Translated, it gives CSASTYQTYEQYF.

This clone is deemed medium-sized. The gene calls are TRBV12-3 or TRBV12-4 and TRBJ1-6; no definite D call. Trimming pared 2 bases from V and 8 bases from J, leaving 13 bases between. The CDR3 contains 15 residues. The CDR3 nucleotides are TGTGCCAGCAGTTTAACCGGAGGAGGGCATTCACCCCTCCACTTT. Encoded protein: CASSLTGGGHSPLHF.

In its sample, this clone was seen many times. The chain joins TRBV5-1 to TRBJ2-3; D unresolved. Germline V gene sequence: CDR1 SGHRS, CDR2 YFSETQ. CDR3 size: 14 residues. V was trimmed by 0 bases and J by 2 bases, leaving 7 bases between them. The CDR3 protein is CASSLGSHTDTQYF. In DNA form, the CDR3 reads TGCGCCAGCAGCTTGGGGTCCCACACAGATACGCAGTATTTT.

As regards this clone: This CDR3 fails to terminate in the conserved phenylalanine or tryptophan, so it likely reflects a read error. The J gene is TRBJ2-7, the V gene TRBV7-9; D gene unclear. Trimming took 5 bases from V and 4 from J, leaving 9 bases between them. Germline CDR1 reads SEHNR; CDR2 reads FQNEAQ (reference sequence). This CDR3 has 12 residues. CDR3 amino acids: CASSLSSYEQYL. The DNA for the CDR3 is TGTGCCAGCAGCCTATCATCTTACGAGCAGTACCTC.

This clone was observed a handful of times. Possible read error: a much larger clone is one base away. The chain carries TRBV11-2 and TRBJ2-1; D assignment may be TRBD1 or TRBD2 (5 bases each). The germline V gene has CDR1 SGHAT and CDR2 FQNNGV. The CDR3 consists of 15 residues. The CDR3 region has the DNA TGTGCCAGCAGCTTATGGGACGCTCGCTACAATGGGCAGTTCTTC. It specifies CASSLWDARYNGQFF.

This clone was picked up many times. The chain links TRBV6-2 or TRBV6-3 to TRBJ2-1; D is unresolved. The germline V gene encodes CDR1 MNHEY and CDR2 SVGEGT. Trimming took 8 bases from V and 10 from J, leaving 12 bases between them. This CDR3 is 11 amino acids long. CDR3 DNA: TGTGCCAGCTCCCCCGCGAGGGAGCAGTTCTTC. Encoded protein: CASSPAREQFF.

This clone was detected once. The chain carries TRBV7-3 and TRBJ2-7; D is undetermined. This CDR3 is built from 13 residues. V was shortened by 6 bases and J by 1 base, with 10 bases between the two germline ends. Germline loops: CDR1 SGHTA, CDR2 FQGTGA. The CDR3 protein is CASSLDRSYEQYF. The DNA for the CDR3 is TGTGCCAGCAGTTTAGACCGATCCTACGAGCAGTACTTC.

This clone was observed a single time. Because it lacks the conserved phenylalanine or tryptophan at the end, this CDR3 is likely a read error. The rearrangement links TRBV5-6 to TRBJ2-7; D is perhaps TRBD1 (6 bases). CDR3 size: 14 residues. The germline V gene encodes CDR1 SGHDT and CDR2 YYEEEE. Trimming removed 6 bases from V and 0 bases from J, with 13 bases in between. The CDR3 reads CASIPTGNSYEQYC. In nucleotides, the CDR3 is TGTGCCAGCATCCCCACAGGGAACTCCTACGAGCAGTACTGC.

This clone was counted many times. A much larger clone differs by one base, so this may be a read error. Other DNA sequences from this sample encode an identical CDR3 as well. The chain is built from TRBV18 and TRBJ2-3, with D maybe TRBD1 (5 bases). Germline CDR1 is KGHSH and CDR2 is LQKENI. The CDR3 has 15 residues. CDR3 loop: CASSPIRTRTDTQYF. CDR3 coding DNA: TGTGCCAGTTCACCAATTCGGACACGCACAGATACGCAGTATTTT. The full variable domain, with the rest looked up from reference TRBV18 and TRBJ2-3, is NAGVMQNPRHLVRRRGQEARLRCSPMKGHSHVYWYRQLPEEGLKFMVYLQKENIIDESGMPKERFSAEFPKEGPSILRIQQVVRGDSAAYFCASSPIRTRTDTQYFGPGTRLTVL.

This clone has only a few counts. The chain recombines TRBV6-1 with TRBJ2-3; D uncertain. The germline V gene encodes CDR1 MNHNS and CDR2 SASEGT. Between the trimmed V and J ends, which lost 1 base and 3 bases, there was a span of 2 bases. The CDR3 has 12 amino acids. CDR3 sequence: CASSEGTDTQYF. CDR3 sequence (DNA): TGTGCCAGCAGTGAAGGAACAGATACGCAGTATTTT.

Ten or more counts support this clone. The chain carries TRBV12-3 or TRBV12-4 and TRBJ1-3, with D uncertain. This CDR3 region has 14 residues. With 0 bases removed from V and 2 bases from J, the gap between germline ends came to 5 bases. This chain's CDR3 is CASSLARAGNTIYF. The CDR3 DNA sequence: TGTGCCAGCAGTTTAGCGCGGGCTGGAAACACCATATATTTT.

This clone has a handful of counts. The chain employs TRBV4-1 and TRBJ2-7; D is possibly TRBD2 (5 bases). V dropped 3 bases and J dropped 4 bases, with 10 bases sitting between them. Germline-derived CDR1 and CDR2 are MGHRA and YSYEKL. The CDR3 is 13 amino acids. In nucleotides, the CDR3 is TGCGCCAGCAGCCAGGGGTGGGAGTACGAGCAGTACTTC. This gives the protein CASSQGWEYEQYF.

The J gene is TRBJ2-2, the V gene TRBV4-1, with 7 bases matching TRBD2. Trimming took 4 bases from V and 6 from J; bases not matched to a gene: 5. The CDR3 loop spans 14 amino acids. CDR1 is MGHRA and CDR2 is YSYEKL in the germline V gene. The CDR3 coding sequence is TGCGCCAGCAGCCGGGAGGGCGGAGCCGGGGAGCTGTTTTTT. Encoded protein: CASSREGGAGELFF.

This clone showed up just a few times. The CDR3 is CASSEGDSYNEQFF. CDR3 nucleotides: TGTGCCAGCAGTGAGGGAGACAGCTACAATGAGCAGTTCTTC. V and J are TRBV6-1 and TRBJ2-1, with D perhaps TRBD1 or TRBD2 (5 bases each). The CDR3 is 14 amino acids. V was pared by 3 bases and J by 3 bases, with 9 bases between. CDR1 is MNHNS and CDR2 is SASEGT in the germline V gene.

The chain couples TRBV20-1 to TRBJ2-1, with TRBD2 matching 8 bases. CDR1 is DFQATT and CDR2 is SNEGSKA in the germline V gene (reference sequence). The CDR3 length is 16 residues. V lost 1 base to trimming and J lost 10 bases; unmatched junction nucleotides: 15. The CDR3 DNA reads as TGCAGTGCTAGAGGGAGTGGCGGGAGGACGGAGCGCGAGCAGTTCTTC. Its translation is CSARGSGGRTEREQFF.

The genes are TRBV11-2 and TRBJ1-3; 9 nucleotides line up with TRBD1. After removal of 1 base from V and 12 bases from J, the junction contained 7 bases not matched to a gene. Germline lookup yields CDR1 SGHAT and CDR2 FQNNGV. This CDR3 is built from 14 residues. The CDR3 DNA reads TGTGCCAGCAGCTTAGGGACAGGGGTACCCGACATATATTTT. This codes for CASSLGTGVPDIYF.

Only a few counts were recorded for this clone. Given a much more abundant clone one base away, this may be a read error. The chain couples TRBV6-6 to TRBJ1-2; D uncertain. CDR1 is MNHNY and CDR2 is SVGAGI in the germline V gene (reference sequence). This CDR3 is 16 amino acids long. CDR3 nucleotides: TGTGCCAGCAATTACTCGAAGGACCAGCGGACCGGGGGCTACACCTTC. It encodes CASNYSKDQRTGGYTF.

This clone was observed at least ten times. The chain recombines TRBV7-8 with TRBJ1-3; D perhaps matches TRBD1 (6 bases). CDR1 is SGHVS, CDR2 FQNEAQ, per germline. This CDR3 region has 16 residues. Trimming left V 5 bases short and J 0 bases short, with 14 bases between. CDR3 in amino acids: CASSTGDTNSGNTIYF. The DNA of the CDR3 is TGTGCCAGCAGCACGGGGGACACGAACTCTGGAAACACCATATATTTT.

Written as DNA, the CDR3 is TGTGCCAGCTCACCACCGGCGGACCAAGAGACCCAGTACTTC. Encoded protein: CASSPPADQETQYF. V gene TRBV18 combines with J gene TRBJ2-5; D is unclear. The germline V gene encodes CDR1 KGHSH and CDR2 LQKENI. The CDR3 is 14 amino acids. The germline V and J ends were trimmed by 0 bases and 0 bases, with 5 bases remaining between them.

A few counts support this clone. The rearrangement uses TRBV2 and TRBJ2-7; a weak D match, TRBD1 (5 bases). The CDR3 totals 11 residues. Germline V gene sequence: CDR1 SNHLY, CDR2 FYNNEI. The ends were cut back, 8 bases at V and 5 bases at J, with 10 bases in the middle. CDR3 in DNA: TGTGCCAGCCATTGGGGCCACGAGCAGTACTTC. Protein sequence: CASHWGHEQYF. Full variable domain (missing parts from reference TRBV2 and TRBJ2-7): EPEVTQTPSHQVTQMGQEVILRCVPISNHLYFYWYRQILGQKVEFLVSFYNNEISEKSEIFDDQFSVERPDGSNFTLKIRSTKLEDSAMYFCASHWGHEQYFGPGTRLTVT.

This clone was counted many times. This chain uses TRBV4-1 with TRBJ2-2; 7 nucleotides agree with TRBD2. The CDR3 consists of 15 residues. Germline loops: CDR1 MGHRA, CDR2 YSYEKL. The J segment lost 4 bases and the V segment lost 4 bases, leaving 6 bases of the junction unmatched. Here the CDR3 reads CASSRREVGTGELFF. The CDR3 DNA is TGCGCCAGCAGCCGTCGGGAGGTTGGCACCGGGGAGCTGTTTTTT.

V gene TRBV7-8 combines with J gene TRBJ2-7, with D maybe TRBD1 (6 bases). Germline V CDR1 and CDR2: SGHVS, FQNEAQ. The CDR3 sequence is 14 residues long. The ends were cut back, 1 base at V and 1 base at J, with 8 bases in the middle. The CDR3, as DNA: TGTGCCAGCAGCTTAGGCAGGGGTTCCTACGAGCAGTACTTC. It specifies CASSLGRGSYEQYF.

The chain recombines TRBV20-1 with TRBJ1-5; 9 nucleotides line up with TRBD1. Germline loops: CDR1 DFQATT, CDR2 SNEGSKA (reference sequence). Losses at the gene ends were 5 bases for V and 6 bases for J; bases not matched to a gene: 11. The length of the CDR3 is 15 residues. This chain's CDR3 is CSARRDRAGSQPQHF. Here the CDR3 DNA reads TGCAGTGCTCGCCGGGACAGGGCGGGGAGTCAGCCCCAGCATTTT.